The 25 T cell receptor beta chains in this list originate from one sample, sequenced in a study of Tregs in tolerant kidney transplant recipients. The table came from immunoSEQ multiplex PCR; TCRdb's copy has only in-frame clones and leaves some out. The sample yields 200,000 to 300,000 clones, about 80% seen once. The material sequenced was CD4+ T cells from blood. These TCRs come from a human donor in good health.

The V call is TRBV2, the J call TRBJ2-1; 9 bases are a match to TRBD2. Unmatched junction bases numbered 2, after V lost 7 bases and J lost 1 base. Germline V lookup: CDR1 SNHLY, CDR2 FYNNEI. The CDR3 runs 14 residues. The CDR3 sequence is CASKLAGSYNEQFF. The CDR3 nucleotides read TGTGCCAGCAAGCTAGCGGGATCCTACAATGAGCAGTTCTTC.

For this clone: Mismatch with germline at one junction end may stem from a read error. This chain links TRBV18 with TRBJ2-3; a possible D gene is TRBD1 (6 bases). CDR1 is KGHSH, CDR2 LQKENI, per germline. This CDR3 is 16 amino acids long. The CDR3 bases are TGTGCCAGCTCTCCACAGGGCAGGGGCGAAACAGATACGCAGTATTTT. Its protein product is CASSPQGRGETDTQYF.

Only a few counts were recorded for this clone. The V gene is TRBV15, the J gene TRBJ1-4, with D unresolved. The CDR3 contains 15 residues. The V gene's germline CDR1 is LNHNV and CDR2 YYDKDF (reference sequence). Deletions cut 3 bases from V and 4 bases from J, with 12 bases between. CDR3 DNA: TGTGCCACCAGCAGGGTGCCCCTAAATAATGAAAAACTGTTTTTT. Its translation is CATSRVPLNNEKLFF.

The rearrangement joins TRBV18 to TRBJ2-7; the match to TRBD2 covers 11 bases. Losses at the gene ends were 3 bases for V and 1 base for J; bases not matched to a gene: 5. Germline V gives CDR1 KGHSH, CDR2 LQKENI. The CDR3 has 16 amino acids. CDR3 protein: CASSPSGLAGSYEQYF. The CDR3 DNA follows: TGTGCCAGCTCACCCTCCGGACTAGCGGGTTCCTACGAGCAGTACTTC.

This clone has a single count. The gene calls are TRBV9 and TRBJ2-1, with 7 bases lining up with TRBD2. V dropped 4 bases and J dropped 5; count of bases not matched to a gene: 9. Looked up from germline, CDR1 is SGDLS and CDR2 is YYNGEE. CDR3 length equals 15 residues. CDR3 in DNA: TGTGCCAGCAGCCCACAGAAGCGGGGCAACAATGAGCAGTTCTTC. Residues: CASSPQKRGNNEQFF.

The chain is built from TRBV5-1 and TRBJ2-3; D gene unclear. Deletions cut 5 bases from V and 5 bases from J, with 12 bases between. There are 13 residues in the CDR3. Germline CDR1 reads SGHRS; CDR2 reads YFSETQ. CDR3 region: CASRWTAEDTQYF. The CDR3 DNA is TGCGCCAGCAGATGGACCGCGGAAGATACGCAGTATTTT.

This chain connects TRBV2 to TRBJ1-3; D possibly corresponds to TRBD1 (5 bases). Trimming removed 3 bases at V and 0 bases at J, with 9 bases between. Germline CDR1 is SNHLY and CDR2 is FYNNEI. The CDR3 spans 15 residues. This CDR3 is CASSETVPSGNTIYF. The DNA of the CDR3 is TGTGCCAGCAGTGAGACAGTCCCCTCTGGAAACACCATATATTTT.

J is TRBJ2-3 and V is TRBV5-4; a weak D match, TRBD2 (5 bases). The V gene lost 4 bases and the J gene lost 3 bases, with 12 bases spanning the gap. Germline CDR1 SGHNT, CDR2 YYREEE (reference sequence). CDR3 length: 14 residues. DNA of the CDR3: TGTGCCAGCAGCGCTCCCCTAGCAACAGATACGCAGTATTTT. The encoded protein is CASSAPLATDTQYF.

The chain employs TRBV7-9 and TRBJ2-5; TRBD1 matches 9 bases. Germline V gives CDR1 SEHNR, CDR2 FQNEAQ (reference sequence). Trimming took 4 bases from V and 3 from J; bases not matched to a gene: 12. The CDR3 totals 17 residues. DNA of the CDR3: TGTGCCAGCAGCTGGCACCACAGGGGGCGTTCGAAAGAGACCCAGTACTTC. Residues: CASSWHHRGRSKETQYF.

The chain employs TRBV19 and TRBJ1-4; the match to TRBD1 covers 9 bases. V was clipped by 6 bases and J by 3 bases; unmatched bases: 2. The CDR3 runs 14 residues. Germline V gives CDR1 LNHDA, CDR2 SQIVND (reference sequence). CDR3 DNA sequence: TGTGCCAGTAGCGACAGGGGGTCTAATGAAAAACTGTTTTTT. Its protein is CASSDRGSNEKLFF. The variable domain in full, completed from reference TRBV19 and TRBJ1-4, reads DGGITQSPKYLFRKEGQNVTLSCEQNLNHDAMYWYRQDPGQGLRLIYYSQIVNDFQKGDIAEGYSVSREKKESFPLTVTSAQKNPTAFYLCASSDRGSNEKLFFGSGTQLSVL.

The chain employs TRBV27 and TRBJ2-1; TRBD2 matches at 8 bases. J lost 2 bases, V lost 2 bases, and 8 bases had no gene match. Per the germline V gene, CDR1 is MNHEY and CDR2 is SMNVEV (reference sequence). The CDR3 contains 17 residues. Here the CDR3 reads CASSLRVAGSTYNEQFF. CDR3 nucleotides: TGTGCCAGCAGTTTACGGGTAGCGGGATCCACCTACAATGAGCAGTTCTTC.

This clone was seen only once. The chain has TRBV21-1 and TRBJ2-4; the D call of TRBD1 is as the table states it, not checked on the DNA. TRBV21-1 is a known pseudogene. CDR3 length: 14 amino acids. As DNA, the CDR3 is TGTGCCAGCAGCCAGGAGGGACAGGGGCCAGGCCAGTACTTC. It encodes CASSQEGQGPGQYF.

The chain combines TRBV29-1 with TRBJ1-2, with a weak D call TRBD1 (5 bases). The CDR3 consists of 13 residues. The V gene lost 8 bases and the J gene lost 3 bases, with 16 bases spanning the gap. The germline CDR1 and CDR2 sequences are SQVTM and ANQGSEA. CDR3 sequence: CSSSAGGDYGYTF. CDR3 nucleotides: TGCAGCTCCTCCGCGGGGGGGGACTATGGCTACACCTTC.

The chain is built from TRBV7-8 and TRBJ1-5; tentative D call: TRBD1 (5 bases). Germline lookup yields CDR1 SGHVS and CDR2 FQNEAQ. This CDR3 comprises 17 residues. The ends were cut back, 4 bases at V and 0 bases at J, with 16 bases in the middle. In nucleotides, the CDR3 is TGTGCCAGCAGCTGGGGGAAGAGAGGGAGTAGCAATCAGCCCCAGCATTTT. Amino acid sequence: CASSWGKRGSSNQPQHF.

The CDR3 loop is CASSDLVGSYNEQFF. The DNA for the CDR3 is TGTGCCAGTAGTGATCTAGTGGGCTCCTACAATGAGCAGTTCTTC. The genes are TRBV19 and TRBJ2-1; D is unresolved. With 5 bases removed from V and 0 bases from J, the gap between germline ends came to 11 bases. Per the germline V gene, CDR1 is LNHDA and CDR2 is SQIVND (reference sequence). This CDR3 has 15 amino acids.

The genes are TRBV11-1 and TRBJ2-2; 11 bases match TRBD2. CDR1 is SGHAT, CDR2 FQDESV, per germline (reference sequence). With 5 bases clipped from V and 6 bases from J, the junction kept 2 bases outside the gene matches. The CDR3 length is 14 residues. The CDR3 is CASSPLAGAGELFF. The CDR3 region has the DNA TGTGCCAGCAGCCCACTAGCGGGGGCCGGGGAGCTGTTTTTT.

The chain has TRBV9 and TRBJ2-1; D not certain. The CDR3 is 14 amino acids. Deletions cut 0 bases from V and 5 bases from J, with 9 bases between. The V gene's germline CDR1 is SGDLS and CDR2 YYNGEE. As DNA, the CDR3 is TGTGCCAGCAGCGTAGAACAGCCGGACAATGAGCAGTTCTTC. This translates into CASSVEQPDNEQFF.

The CDR3 is CASTPHRGRETEAFF. In nucleotides, the CDR3 is TGTGCCAGCACCCCCCATCGGGGTCGAGAAACTGAAGCTTTCTTT. The genes are TRBV5-5 and TRBJ1-1; D not certain. With 6 bases removed from V and 5 bases from J, the gap between germline ends came to 20 bases. Germline V CDR1 and CDR2: SGHKS, YYEKEE (reference sequence). The length of the CDR3 is 15 residues.

This rearrangement joins TRBV7-2 to TRBJ1-6; weak D call: TRBD1 (5 bases). The CDR3 sequence is 14 residues long. The germline CDR1 and CDR2 sequences are SGHTA and FQGNSA. V was trimmed by 3 bases and J by 6 bases, leaving 9 bases between them. Written as DNA, the CDR3 is TGTGCCAGCAGCTTGGTGCAGGGTAATTCACCCCTCCACTTT. This sequence encodes CASSLVQGNSPLHF.

This chain connects TRBV6-1 to TRBJ1-5; a possible D gene is TRBD1 (6 bases). Germline V gene lookup returns CDR1 MNHNS and CDR2 SASEGT. The CDR3 extends over 16 amino acids. Trimming removed 2 bases at V and 10 bases at J, with 21 bases between. CDR3 residues: CASSEQYTWQGKPQHF. The CDR3, as DNA: TGTGCCAGCAGTGAACAGTATACTTGGCAGGGGAAACCCCAGCATTTT.

The V and J genes are TRBV5-4 and TRBJ2-2; possible D gene TRBD1, 5 bases. The CDR3 covers 13 residues. Germline V lookup: CDR1 SGHNT, CDR2 YYREEE (reference sequence). The V gene lost 2 bases and the J gene lost 7 bases, with 9 bases spanning the gap. For the CDR3, the DNA is TGTGCCAGCAGCTTCCAGGGTGGCGGGGAGCTGTTTTTT. Protein product: CASSFQGGGELFF. Using reference TRBV5-4 and TRBJ2-2 for the parts outside the CDR3, the full variable domain is ETGVTQSPTHLIKTRGQQVTLRCSSQSGHNTVSWYQQALGQGPQFIFQYYREEENGRGNFPPRFSGLQFPNYSSELNVNALELDDSALYLCASSFQGGGELFFGEGSRLTVL.

V is TRBV5-1 and J is TRBJ2-7; 7 bases fit TRBD2. The V segment lost 0 bases and the J segment 4 bases; nucleotides outside the gene matches: 7. The CDR3 has 15 residues. Germline V gene lookup returns CDR1 SGHRS and CDR2 YFSETQ. CDR3 sequence reads: CASSLGGGPMYEQYF. The CDR3 DNA reads TGCGCCAGCAGCTTGGGGGGAGGGCCGATGTACGAGCAGTACTTC.

The genes are TRBV19 and TRBJ1-1; D is unresolved. Germline V gene data show CDR1 as LNHDA and CDR2 as SQIVND (reference sequence). This CDR3 has 15 amino acids. V lost 3 bases to trimming and J lost 0 bases, with 11 bases between them. CDR3 in amino acids: CASSMLYTMNTEAFF. Written as DNA, the CDR3 is TGTGCCAGTAGTATGCTATACACCATGAACACTGAAGCTTTCTTT.

The V call is TRBV11-3, the J call TRBJ1-1; D is ambiguous. Between the trimmed V and J ends, which lost 5 bases and 6 bases, there was a span of 16 bases. This CDR3 contains 14 residues. CDR1 and CDR2 (germline): SGHNT, YENEEA. In nucleotides, the CDR3 is TGTGCCAGCAGCCATCACGGGCTTAACGCTGAAGCTTTCTTT. This encodes CASSHHGLNAEAFF.

This chain uses TRBV2 with TRBJ1-5; D is uncertain. The CDR3 extends over 14 amino acids. From germline, CDR1 is SNHLY and CDR2 FYNNEI. V lost 3 bases, J lost 6 bases, and 12 bases lay in between. CDR3 nucleotides: TGTGCCAGCAGTGAGATGGGTCGTACTCAGCCCCAGCATTTT. This encodes CASSEMGRTQPQHF.